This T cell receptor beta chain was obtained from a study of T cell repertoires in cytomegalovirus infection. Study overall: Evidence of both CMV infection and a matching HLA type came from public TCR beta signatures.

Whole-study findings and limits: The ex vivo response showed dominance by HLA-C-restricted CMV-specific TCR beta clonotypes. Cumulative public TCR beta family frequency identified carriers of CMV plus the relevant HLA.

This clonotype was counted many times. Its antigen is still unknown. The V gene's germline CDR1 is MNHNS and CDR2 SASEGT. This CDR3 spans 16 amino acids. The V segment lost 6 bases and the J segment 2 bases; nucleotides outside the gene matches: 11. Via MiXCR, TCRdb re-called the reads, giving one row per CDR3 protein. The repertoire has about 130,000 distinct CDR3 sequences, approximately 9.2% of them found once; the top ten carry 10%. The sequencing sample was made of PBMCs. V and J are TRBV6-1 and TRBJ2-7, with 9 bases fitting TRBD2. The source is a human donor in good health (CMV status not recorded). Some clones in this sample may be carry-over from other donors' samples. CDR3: CASRPLAGPTPYEQYF. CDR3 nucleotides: TGTGCCAGCAGGCCCCTAGCGGGGCCGACCCCCTACGAGCAGTACTTC.